The 14 T cell receptor beta chains below all came from one sample that was sequenced in a study of T cell clones after liver transplantation. Some clones are missing from TCRdb's copy, which holds only in-frame ones; the method was immunoSEQ multiplex PCR. Of approximately 10,000 clones listed, over 55% were seen once; the top ten hold roughly 24%. Here the sequenced sample was CD4+ T cells from blood, taken 30 to 33 months after liver transplant. The source is a human patient who received a liver transplant. The graft donor may have contributed some T cells.

The chain uses TRBV10-1 and TRBJ2-1; TRBD2 might be the D (5 bases). V dropped 3 bases and J dropped 0 bases, with 6 bases sitting between them. Per germline, CDR1 WNHNN and CDR2 SYGVQD (reference sequence). The CDR3 is made up of 14 amino acids. CDR3: CASSEGGSYNEQFF. The CDR3 DNA reads as TGCGCCAGCAGTGAAGGAGGCTCCTACAATGAGCAGTTCTTC.

The rearrangement links TRBV5-4 to TRBJ2-5, with TRBD1 as a possible D gene (5 bases). This CDR3 spans 15 amino acids. The V end lost 0 bases, the J end lost 2 bases, and 11 bases lay between the germline ends. From germline, CDR1 is SGHNT and CDR2 YYREEE (reference sequence). CDR3 DNA sequence: TGTGCCAGCAGCTTGGGTCGTACAGGACAAGAGACCCAGTACTTC. The encoded protein is CASSLGRTGQETQYF.

This clone is medium-sized by share. V is TRBV29-1 and J is TRBJ1-5, with 7 positions matching TRBD1. Germline assignment: CDR1 SQVTM and CDR2 ANQGSEA. This CDR3 comprises 13 residues. Trimming removed 6 bases from V and 4 bases from J; junction bases left unmatched: 6. CDR3 sequence reads: CSVATGLNQPQHF. As DNA, the CDR3 is TGCAGCGTGGCGACAGGGTTAAATCAGCCCCAGCATTTT.

The rearrangement uses TRBV7-2 and TRBJ2-3; D may be TRBD1 (5 bases). Germline CDR1 and CDR2: SGHTA and FQGNSA. The CDR3 spans 14 residues. Between the trimmed V and J ends, which lost 1 base and 2 bases, there was a span of 7 bases. The CDR3 region has the DNA TGTGCCAGCAGCTTAGTTGGGGCCACAGATACGCAGTATTTT. This codes for CASSLVGATDTQYF.

The chain recombines TRBV5-1 with TRBJ2-2; 12 bases fit TRBD2. Trimming took 2 bases from V and 0 from J; bases not matched to a gene: 2. CDR3 length: 17 amino acids. CDR1 and CDR2 (germline): SGHRS, YFSETQ. The CDR3 sequence is CASSLPSGGANTGELFF. The CDR3, as DNA: TGCGCCAGCAGCTTACCTAGCGGGGGGGCGAACACCGGGGAGCTGTTTTTT.

CDR3 nucleotides: TGCGCCAGCAGCCAAGCAGGGTTCACTGAAGCTTTCTTT. As protein: CASSQAGFTEAFF. This chain links TRBV4-3 with TRBJ1-1, with D possibly being TRBD1 (5 bases). V was trimmed by 1 base and J by 4 bases, leaving 7 bases between them. This CDR3 is 13 amino acids long. The germline CDR1 and CDR2 sequences are LGHNA and YSLEER.

The chain uses TRBV15 and TRBJ1-1; 10 nucleotides agree with TRBD1. Germline CDR1 LNHNV, CDR2 YYDKDF (reference sequence). The CDR3 contains 16 residues. V lost 4 bases and J lost 0; bases outside the gene matches: 5. The CDR3 here is CATSTTGTGVNTEAFF. The DNA of the CDR3 is TGTGCCACCAGCACCACCGGGACAGGGGTGAACACTGAAGCTTTCTTT. Looking up the rest from reference TRBV15 and TRBJ1-1 gives the full variable domain: DAMVIQNPRYQVTQFGKPVTLSCSQTLNHNVMYWYQQKSSQAPKLLFHYYDKDFNNEADTPDNFQSRRPNTSFCFLDIRSPGLGDTAMYLCATSTTGTGVNTEAFFGQGTRLTVV.

This clone was detected once. CDR3 sequence: CALSDIPDTQYF. Here the CDR3 DNA reads TGTGCCCTTAGCGATATACCAGATACGCAGTATTTT. V gene TRBV6-1 combines with J gene TRBJ2-3; D is possibly TRBD2 (5 bases). Germline CDR1 is MNHNS and CDR2 is SASEGT. CDR3 length: 12 residues. Trimming took off 11 bases at V and 4 bases at J, with 13 bases between the two ends.

The chain couples TRBV27 to TRBJ2-7; D is undetermined. Germline CDR1 and CDR2: MNHEY and SMNVEV (reference sequence). This CDR3 is 12 amino acids long. Trimming pared 2 bases from V and 4 bases from J, leaving 6 bases between. The CDR3 protein is CASSLGNYEQYV. The CDR3 DNA sequence: TGTGCCAGCAGTTTAGGTAATTACGAGCAGTACGTC.

This clone rates as medium-sized (0.01 to 0.1%). The chain couples TRBV10-1 to TRBJ2-1; D is possibly TRBD2 (6 bases). Germline lookup yields CDR1 WNHNN and CDR2 SYGVQD (reference sequence). The V gene lost 5 bases and the J gene lost 5 bases, with 13 bases spanning the gap. The CDR3 has 14 amino acids. The CDR3 sequence is CASSKDYANNEQFF. The CDR3 coding sequence is TGCGCCAGCAGTAAGGACTACGCAAACAATGAGCAGTTCTTC.

Notes on this clone: Germline and junction disagree at one end, which may indicate a read error. The V call is TRBV25-1, the J call TRBJ1-4; D is unresolved. Germline V CDR1 and CDR2: MGHDK, SYGVNS. This CDR3 spans 11 amino acids. CDR3 protein: CASSAAGPTIF. CDR3 in DNA: TGTGCCAGCAGCGCAGCCGGGCCGACGATATTT.

This chain joins TRBV7-8 and TRBJ2-1, with 11 bases matching TRBD2. Germline trimming cut 4 bases from V and 2 bases from J; bases unmatched to any gene: 4. There are 16 residues in the CDR3. Germline loops: CDR1 SGHVS, CDR2 FQNEAQ. The CDR3 DNA reads as TGTGCCAGCAGCTATAGCGGGGGGGCAACCTACAATGAGCAGTTCTTC. This gives the protein CASSYSGGATYNEQFF.

The rearrangement uses TRBV9 and TRBJ1-2, with 7 positions matching TRBD1. Germline V CDR1 and CDR2: SGDLS, YYNGEE. V lost 3 bases and J lost 7; bases outside the gene matches: 21. This CDR3 has 18 residues. The CDR3 is CASSGGGTDDREETGYTF. The CDR3 nucleotides read TGTGCCAGCAGCGGGGGGGGCACAGACGACAGGGAGGAGACTGGCTACACCTTC.

The V and J genes are TRBV27 and TRBJ2-3, with a weak D call TRBD2 (6 bases). The germline V and J ends were trimmed by 5 bases and 6 bases, with 18 bases remaining between them. CDR1 MNHEY and CDR2 SMNVEV come from the germline V gene (reference sequence). The CDR3 consists of 15 residues. The CDR3 nucleotides read TGTGCCAGCAGTCTAACCGGGACTCCAGGTGATACGCAGTATTTT. It yields the protein CASSLTGTPGDTQYF.